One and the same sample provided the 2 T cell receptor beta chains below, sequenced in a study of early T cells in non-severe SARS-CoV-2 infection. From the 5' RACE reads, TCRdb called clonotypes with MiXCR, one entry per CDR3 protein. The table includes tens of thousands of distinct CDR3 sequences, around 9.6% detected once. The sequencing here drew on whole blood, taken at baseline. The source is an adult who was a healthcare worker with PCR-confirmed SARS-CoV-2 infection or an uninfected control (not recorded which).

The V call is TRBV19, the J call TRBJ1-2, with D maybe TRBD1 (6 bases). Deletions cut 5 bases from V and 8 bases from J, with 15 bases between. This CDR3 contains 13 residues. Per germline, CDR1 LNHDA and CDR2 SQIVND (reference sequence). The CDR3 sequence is CASSRQVEGGYTF. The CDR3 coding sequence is TGTGCCAGTAGTCGACAGGTGGAAGGAGGCTACACCTTC.

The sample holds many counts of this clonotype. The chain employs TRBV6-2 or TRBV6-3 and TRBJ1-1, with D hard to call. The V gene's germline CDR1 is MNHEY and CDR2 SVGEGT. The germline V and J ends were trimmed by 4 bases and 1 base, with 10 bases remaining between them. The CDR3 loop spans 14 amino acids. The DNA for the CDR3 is TGTGCCAGCAGTTCGGACGGCGAGAACACTGAAGCTTTCTTT. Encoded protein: CASSSDGENTEAFF.